This entry features one T cell receptor beta chain sequence. The clone's antigen remains unknown. Base qualities are missing; no much larger clone stands one base away. This specimen comes from a study of metastatic and nonmetastatic thyroid tumors (dated by TCRdb to 2019 to 2021). About the study as a whole: Repertoires were compared across peripheral blood and tumor or nodule tissue samples from malignant and benign thyroid patients.

Spanning cysteine to phenylalanine, the CDR3 consists of 15 amino acids. The entry retains the CDR3 DNA only, 45 bases that are in frame from base 1. Cut back by 6 bases and 0 bases, the V and J ends lie 14 bases apart. The germline V gene supplies CDR1 MRHNA and CDR2 SNTAGT. The library was built by means of PCR. Sequencing was carried out with an Illumina HiSeq 4000. High-throughput sequencing was used to profile the TCR beta-chain CDR3 region of every patient. As for how the authors treated the data: The researchers built a classifier to tell apart papillary thyroid cancer patients with distant metastasis, based on CDR3 differences among clinicopathological groups. The Shannon index was used to assess repertoire diversity, and the Morisita-Horn index was used to assess tumor-blood repertoire similarity. TCRdb ran its own pipeline on the public reads, namely fastp trimming at Q25 and MiXCR clone calling, and kept in-frame beta chains. V and J calls and clone size were set by TCRdb, not the authors. For this sample the table gives 23,000 or so clones, of which roughly 25% were detected only once. The ten largest clones represent roughly an eighth of the sample.

No treatment had been received by any patient before thyroid surgery. Using T-cell receptor beta sequencing, the study looked back at clinical samples from patients collected from about 2011 to 2018. General study outcomes and caveats: In both blood and tumor samples, malignant tumors were reported to have significantly higher TCR beta diversity than benign nodules.

The chain is made from TRBV6-4 and TRBJ1-1; the D gene is perhaps TRBD1, from 5 matching bases. Sequencing input: tumor tissue. The receptor comes from a male donor with papillary thyroid cancer or a benign thyroid nodule (not recorded which). Some clones in this sample may be carry-over from other donors' samples. The encoded CDR3 is CASREYGQVNTEAFF. At the DNA level, the sequence is TGTGCCAGCAGAGAATACGGACAAGTGAACACTGAAGCTTTCTTT.